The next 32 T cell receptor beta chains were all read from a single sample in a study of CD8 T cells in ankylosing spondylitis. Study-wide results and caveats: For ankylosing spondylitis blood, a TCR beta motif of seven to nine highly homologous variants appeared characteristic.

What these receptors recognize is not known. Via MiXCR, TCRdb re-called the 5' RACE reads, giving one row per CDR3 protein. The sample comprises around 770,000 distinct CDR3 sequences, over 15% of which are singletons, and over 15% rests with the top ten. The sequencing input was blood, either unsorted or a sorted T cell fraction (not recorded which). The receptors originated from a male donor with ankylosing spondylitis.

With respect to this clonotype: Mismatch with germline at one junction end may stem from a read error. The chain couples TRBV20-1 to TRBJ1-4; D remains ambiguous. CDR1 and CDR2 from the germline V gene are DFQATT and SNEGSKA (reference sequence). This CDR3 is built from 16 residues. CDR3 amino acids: CCARPAGHSANEKLFF. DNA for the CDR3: TGCTGTGCTAGACCCGCTGGCCACAGTGCTAATGAAAAACTGTTTTTT.

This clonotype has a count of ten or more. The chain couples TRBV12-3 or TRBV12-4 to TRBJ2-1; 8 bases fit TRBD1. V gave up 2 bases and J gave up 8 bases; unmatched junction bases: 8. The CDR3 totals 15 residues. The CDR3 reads CASSLQGARRHEQFF. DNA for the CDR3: TGTGCCAGCAGTTTACAGGGGGCTCGAAGGCATGAGCAGTTCTTC.

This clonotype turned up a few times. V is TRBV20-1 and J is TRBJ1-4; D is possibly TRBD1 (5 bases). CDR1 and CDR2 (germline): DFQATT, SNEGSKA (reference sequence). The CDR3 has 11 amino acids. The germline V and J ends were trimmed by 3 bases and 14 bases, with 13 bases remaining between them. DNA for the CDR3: TGCAGTGCTAGTGGAGGGGACGGTCTGTTTTTT. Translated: CSASGGDGLFF.

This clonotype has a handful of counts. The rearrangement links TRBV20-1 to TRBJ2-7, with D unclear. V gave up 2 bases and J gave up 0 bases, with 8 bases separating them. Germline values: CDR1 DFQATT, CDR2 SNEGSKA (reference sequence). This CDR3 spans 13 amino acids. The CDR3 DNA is TGCAGTGCTAGACCTACGGCCTCCTACGAGCAGTACTTC. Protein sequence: CSARPTASYEQYF.

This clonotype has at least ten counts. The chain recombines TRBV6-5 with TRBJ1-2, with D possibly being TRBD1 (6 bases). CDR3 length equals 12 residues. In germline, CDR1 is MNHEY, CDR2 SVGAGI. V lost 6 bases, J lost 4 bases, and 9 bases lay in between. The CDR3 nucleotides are TGTGCCAGCAGACCGACAGGCTATGGCTACACCTTC. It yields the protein CASRPTGYGYTF.

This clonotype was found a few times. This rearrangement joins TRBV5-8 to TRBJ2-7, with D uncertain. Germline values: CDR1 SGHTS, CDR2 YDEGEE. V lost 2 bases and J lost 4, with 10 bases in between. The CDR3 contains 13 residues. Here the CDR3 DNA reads TGTGCCAGCAGCTTCCGGGTTCCTTACGAGCAGTACTTC. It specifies CASSFRVPYEQYF.

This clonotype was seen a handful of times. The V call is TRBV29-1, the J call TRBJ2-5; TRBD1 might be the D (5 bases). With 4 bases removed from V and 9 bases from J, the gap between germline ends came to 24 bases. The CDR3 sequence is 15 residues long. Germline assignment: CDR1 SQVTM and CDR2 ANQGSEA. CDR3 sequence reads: CSVAPRVTVREAQYF. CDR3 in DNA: TGCAGCGTTGCCCCCCGGGTGACTGTCAGGGAAGCCCAGTACTTC.

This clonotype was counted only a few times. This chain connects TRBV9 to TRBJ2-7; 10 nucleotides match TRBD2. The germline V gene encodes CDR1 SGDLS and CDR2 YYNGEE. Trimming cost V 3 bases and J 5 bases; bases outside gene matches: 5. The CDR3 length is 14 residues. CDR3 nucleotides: TGTGCCAGCAGCGCGGGACTAGCGCTGGACGAGCAGTACTTC. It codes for CASSAGLALDEQYF. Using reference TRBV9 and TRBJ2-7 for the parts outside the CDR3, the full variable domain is DSGVTQTPKHLITATGQRVTLRCSPRSGDLSVYWYQQSLDQGLQFLIQYYNGEERAKGNILERFSAQQFPDLHSELNLSSLELGDSALYFCASSAGLALDEQYFGPGTRLTVT.

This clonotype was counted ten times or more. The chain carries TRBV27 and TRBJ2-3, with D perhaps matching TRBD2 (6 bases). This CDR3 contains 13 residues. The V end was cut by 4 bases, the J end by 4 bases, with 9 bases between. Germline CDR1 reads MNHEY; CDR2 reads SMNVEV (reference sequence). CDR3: CASSSTRADTQYF. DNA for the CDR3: TGTGCCAGCAGTTCGACTAGAGCAGATACGCAGTATTTT.

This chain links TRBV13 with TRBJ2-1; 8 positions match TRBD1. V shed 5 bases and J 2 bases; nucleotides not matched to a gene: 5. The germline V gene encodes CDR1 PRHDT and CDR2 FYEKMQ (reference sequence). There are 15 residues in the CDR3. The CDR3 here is CASSTGQGAYNEQFF. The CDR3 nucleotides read TGTGCCAGCAGCACAGGACAGGGAGCCTACAATGAGCAGTTCTTC.

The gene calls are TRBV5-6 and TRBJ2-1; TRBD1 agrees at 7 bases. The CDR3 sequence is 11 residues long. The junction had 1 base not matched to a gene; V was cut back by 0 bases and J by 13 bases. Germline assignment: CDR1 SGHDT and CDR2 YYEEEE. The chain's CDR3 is CASSLGTGQFF. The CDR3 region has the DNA TGTGCCAGCAGCTTGGGGACAGGTCAGTTCTTC.

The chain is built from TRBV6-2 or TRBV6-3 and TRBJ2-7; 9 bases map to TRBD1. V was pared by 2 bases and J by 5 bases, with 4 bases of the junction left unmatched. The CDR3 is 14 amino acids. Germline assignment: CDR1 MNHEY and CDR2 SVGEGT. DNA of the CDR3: TGTGCCAGCAGTTACACCTGGACAGGGGACGAGCAGTACTTC. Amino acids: CASSYTWTGDEQYF.

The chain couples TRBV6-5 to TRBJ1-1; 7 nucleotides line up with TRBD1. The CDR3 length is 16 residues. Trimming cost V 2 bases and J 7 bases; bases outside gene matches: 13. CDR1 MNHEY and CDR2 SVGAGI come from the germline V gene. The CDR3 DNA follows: TGTGCCAGCAGTTACCGACAGGGAGGATCTTGGGTTGAAGCTTTCTTT. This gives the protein CASSYRQGGSWVEAFF.

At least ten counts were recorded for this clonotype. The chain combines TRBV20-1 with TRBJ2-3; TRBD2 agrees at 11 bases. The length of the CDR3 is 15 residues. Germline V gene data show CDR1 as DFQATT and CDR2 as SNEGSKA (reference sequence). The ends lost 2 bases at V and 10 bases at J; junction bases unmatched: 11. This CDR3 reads CSARSTSGVPMAQYF. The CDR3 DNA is TGCAGTGCTAGATCGACTAGCGGGGTCCCCATGGCGCAGTATTTT.

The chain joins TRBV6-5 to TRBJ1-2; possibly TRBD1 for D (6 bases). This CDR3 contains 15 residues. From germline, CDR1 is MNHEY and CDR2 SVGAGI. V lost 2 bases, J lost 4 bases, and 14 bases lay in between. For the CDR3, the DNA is TGTGCCAGCAGTTACACCGGGGGGCCCGGCTATGGCTACACCTTC. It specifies CASSYTGGPGYGYTF.

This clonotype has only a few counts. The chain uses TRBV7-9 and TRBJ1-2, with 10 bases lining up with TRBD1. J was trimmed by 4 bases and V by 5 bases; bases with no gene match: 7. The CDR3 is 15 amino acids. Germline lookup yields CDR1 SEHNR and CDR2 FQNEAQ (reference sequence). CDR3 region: CASSKMGTGVYGYTF. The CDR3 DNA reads TGTGCCAGCAGCAAAATGGGGACAGGGGTCTATGGCTACACCTTC.

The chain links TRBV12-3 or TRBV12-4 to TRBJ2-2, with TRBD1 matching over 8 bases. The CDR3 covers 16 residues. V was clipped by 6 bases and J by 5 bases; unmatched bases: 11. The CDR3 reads CASRKSRDRRTGELFF. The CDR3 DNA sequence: TGTGCCAGCAGAAAAAGCCGGGACAGGAGGACCGGGGAGCTGTTTTTT.

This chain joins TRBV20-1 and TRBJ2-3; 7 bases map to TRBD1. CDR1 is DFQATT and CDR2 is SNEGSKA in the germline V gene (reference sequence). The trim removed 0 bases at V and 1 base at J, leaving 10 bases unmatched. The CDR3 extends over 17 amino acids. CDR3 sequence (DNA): TGCAGTGCTAGAGACCTCCCCCGGGACAGTCGCACAGATACGCAGTATTTT. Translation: CSARDLPRDSRTDTQYF.

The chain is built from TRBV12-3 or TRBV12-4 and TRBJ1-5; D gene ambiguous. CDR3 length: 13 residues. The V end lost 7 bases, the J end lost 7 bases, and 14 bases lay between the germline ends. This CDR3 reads CASTARPGQPQHF. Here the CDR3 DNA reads TGTGCCAGCACCGCTCGGCCCGGGCAGCCCCAGCATTTT.

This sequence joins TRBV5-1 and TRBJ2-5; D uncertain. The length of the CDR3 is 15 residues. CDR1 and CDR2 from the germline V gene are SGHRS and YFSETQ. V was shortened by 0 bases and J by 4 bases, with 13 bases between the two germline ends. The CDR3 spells CASSLGQEPGETQYF. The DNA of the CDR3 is TGCGCCAGCAGCTTGGGTCAGGAACCGGGAGAGACCCAGTACTTC.

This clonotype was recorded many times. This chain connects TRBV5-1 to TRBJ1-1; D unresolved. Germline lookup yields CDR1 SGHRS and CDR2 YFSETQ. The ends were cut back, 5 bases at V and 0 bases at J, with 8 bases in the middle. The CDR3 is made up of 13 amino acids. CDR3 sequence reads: CASRHSMNTEAFF. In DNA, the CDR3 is TGCGCCAGCAGGCACAGCATGAACACTGAAGCTTTCTTT. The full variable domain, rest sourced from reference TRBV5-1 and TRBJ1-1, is KAGVTQTPRYLIKTRGQQVTLSCSPISGHRSVSWYQQTPGQGLQFLFEYFSETQRNKGNFPGRFSGRQFSNSRSEMNVSTLELGDSALYLCASRHSMNTEAFFGQGTRLTVV.

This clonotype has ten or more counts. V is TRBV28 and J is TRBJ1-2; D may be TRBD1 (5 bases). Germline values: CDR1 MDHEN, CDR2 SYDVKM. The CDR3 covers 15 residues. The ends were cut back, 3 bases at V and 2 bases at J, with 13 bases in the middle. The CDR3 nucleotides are TGTGCCAGCAGTTTCTGGGACTCCCTAAACTATGGCTACACCTTC. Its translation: CASSFWDSLNYGYTF.

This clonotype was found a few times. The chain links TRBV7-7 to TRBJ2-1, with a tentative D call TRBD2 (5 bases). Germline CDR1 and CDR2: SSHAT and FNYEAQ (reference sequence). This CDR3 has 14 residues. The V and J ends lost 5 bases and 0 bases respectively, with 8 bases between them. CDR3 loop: CASSTLGSYNEQFF. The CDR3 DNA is TGTGCCAGCAGCACACTAGGCTCCTACAATGAGCAGTTCTTC. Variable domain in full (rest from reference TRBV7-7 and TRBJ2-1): GAGVSQSPRYKVTKRGQDVTLRCDPISSHATLYWYQQALGQGPEFLTYFNYEAQPDKSGLPSDRFSAERPEGSISTLTIQRTEQRDSAMYRCASSTLGSYNEQFFGPGTRLTVL.

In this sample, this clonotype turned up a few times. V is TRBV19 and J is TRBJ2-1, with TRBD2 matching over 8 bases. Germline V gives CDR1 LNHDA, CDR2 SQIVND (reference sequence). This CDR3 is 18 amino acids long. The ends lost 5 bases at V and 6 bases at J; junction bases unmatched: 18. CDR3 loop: CASSPHKKAGEGRNEQFF. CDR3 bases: TGTGCCAGTAGTCCCCACAAAAAAGCGGGAGAGGGACGCAATGAGCAGTTCTTC.

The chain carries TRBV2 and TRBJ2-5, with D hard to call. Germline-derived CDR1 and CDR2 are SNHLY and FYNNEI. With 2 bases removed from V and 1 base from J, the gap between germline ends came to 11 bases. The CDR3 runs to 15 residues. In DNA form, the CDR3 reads TGTGCCAGCAGTGAAAGCCCAAACCTCCAAGAGACCCAGTACTTC. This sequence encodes CASSESPNLQETQYF.

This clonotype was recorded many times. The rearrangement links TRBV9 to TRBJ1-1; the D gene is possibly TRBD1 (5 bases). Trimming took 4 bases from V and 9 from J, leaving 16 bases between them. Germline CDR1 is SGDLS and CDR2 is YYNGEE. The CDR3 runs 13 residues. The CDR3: CASSPPGGSQAFF. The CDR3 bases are TGTGCCAGCAGCCCTCCTGGGGGGAGTCAAGCTTTCTTT.

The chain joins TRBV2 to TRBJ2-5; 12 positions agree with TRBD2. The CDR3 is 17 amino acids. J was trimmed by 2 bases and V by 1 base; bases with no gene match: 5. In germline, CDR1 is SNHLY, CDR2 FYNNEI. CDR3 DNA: TGTGCCAGCAGTGAAGAACTAGCGGGGGGATTGCAAGAGACCCAGTACTTC. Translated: CASSEELAGGLQETQYF.

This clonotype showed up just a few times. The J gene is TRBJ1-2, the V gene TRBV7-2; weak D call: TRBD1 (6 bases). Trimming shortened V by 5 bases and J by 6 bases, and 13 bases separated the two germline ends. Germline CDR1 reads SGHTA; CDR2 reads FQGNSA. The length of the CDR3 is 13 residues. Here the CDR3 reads CASSLYREDGYTF. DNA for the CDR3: TGTGCCAGCAGCCTTTACAGGGAAGATGGCTACACCTTC.

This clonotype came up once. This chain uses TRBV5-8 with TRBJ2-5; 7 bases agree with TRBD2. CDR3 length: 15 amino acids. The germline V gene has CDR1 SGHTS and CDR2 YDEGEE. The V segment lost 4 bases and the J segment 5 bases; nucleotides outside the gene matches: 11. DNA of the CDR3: TGTGCCAGCAGCCCCGCCGGACTAGTCCGGGAGACCCAGTACTTC. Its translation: CASSPAGLVRETQYF. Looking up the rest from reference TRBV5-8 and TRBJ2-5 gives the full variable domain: EAGVTQSPTHLIKTRGQQATLRCSPISGHTSVYWYQQALGLGLQFLLWYDEGEERNRGNFPPRFSGRQFPNYSSELNVNALELEDSALYLCASSPAGLVRETQYFGPGTRLLVL.

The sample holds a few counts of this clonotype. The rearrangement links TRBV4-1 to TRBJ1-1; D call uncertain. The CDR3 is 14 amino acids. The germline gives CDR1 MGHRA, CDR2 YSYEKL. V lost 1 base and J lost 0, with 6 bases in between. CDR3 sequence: CASSQVVVNTEAFF. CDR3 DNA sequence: TGCGCCAGCAGCCAAGTGGTGGTGAACACTGAAGCTTTCTTT.

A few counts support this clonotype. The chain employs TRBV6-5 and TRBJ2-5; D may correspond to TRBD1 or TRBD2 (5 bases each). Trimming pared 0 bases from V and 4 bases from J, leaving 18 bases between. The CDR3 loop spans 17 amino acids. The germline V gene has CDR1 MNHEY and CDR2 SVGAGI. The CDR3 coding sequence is TGTGCCAGCAGTTACTCAACCGGGGCTATAAACCTAGAGACCCAGTACTTC. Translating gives CASSYSTGAINLETQYF.

The CDR3 is CASSQVFSGTDTYEQYF. The CDR3, as DNA: TGCGCCAGCAGCCAAGTGTTTAGTGGTACGGATACCTACGAGCAGTACTTC. The genes are TRBV4-3 and TRBJ2-7; D gene unclear. With 1 base removed from V and 2 bases from J, the gap between germline ends came to 18 bases. Per germline, CDR1 LGHNA and CDR2 YSLEER. The CDR3 has 17 amino acids.